This T cell receptor beta chain was obtained from a study of blood T cell repertoires in COVID-19. Study-wide context: From the United States, Italy and Spain came samples of acute and convalescent COVID-19. Sources were T cells, B-cell-depleted T cells, or PBMCs; the material itself was cDNA or gDNA.

Study processing details: Estimated nucleated cell counts came from reference gene primer amplification. Produced via immunoSEQ multiplex PCR; TCRdb's table is partial and in-frame only. The V and J calls and clone size come from that table; D and trimming were worked out from the DNA. The sample holds 540,000 or so clones, roughly nine tenths seen once. Patients from Seattle were sampled longitudinally, starting during active infection. The CDR3 sequence is 19 residues long. Germline CDR1 SGHTA, CDR2 FQGNSA. Trimming cost V 5 bases and J 0 bases, with 23 bases left between them. The receptor was derived from a woman aged 45-65 years with COVID-19, enrolled during active disease. Sequencing input: peripheral blood. The rearrangement links TRBV7-2 to TRBJ1-3; TRBD1 is a possible D gene (5 bases). The CDR3, as DNA: TGTGCCAGCAGCCTGGGCCAGGGCCTTATTAAATCCTCTGGAAACACCATATATTTT. Translating gives CASSLGQGLIKSSGNTIYF.